This record covers a single T cell receptor beta chain. V lost 4 bases to trimming and J lost 4 bases; unmatched junction nucleotides: 11. This CDR3 spans 18 amino acids. Germline assignment: CDR1 LGHDT and CDR2 YNNKEL (reference sequence). Here immunoSEQ multiplex PCR was the method, and the copy in TCRdb shows in-frame clones only, minus some. The sample includes about 150,000 clones, over 85% seen only once; the top ten take 1.5% to 2%. These data are taken from a study of T cell responses to AZD1222 COVID-19 vaccine. This clonotype was obtained from an adult in good health. The chain is built from TRBV3-1 (or the pseudogene TRBV3-2) and TRBJ1-6; 9 bases map to TRBD1. The sequencing used peripheral blood, collected on day 0 of AZD1222 vaccination. The CDR3 DNA follows: TGTGCCAGCAGCCCGCTCCCGGGACAGGGCCGATATAATTCACCCCTCCACTTT. Its protein is CASSPLPGQGRYNSPLHF.